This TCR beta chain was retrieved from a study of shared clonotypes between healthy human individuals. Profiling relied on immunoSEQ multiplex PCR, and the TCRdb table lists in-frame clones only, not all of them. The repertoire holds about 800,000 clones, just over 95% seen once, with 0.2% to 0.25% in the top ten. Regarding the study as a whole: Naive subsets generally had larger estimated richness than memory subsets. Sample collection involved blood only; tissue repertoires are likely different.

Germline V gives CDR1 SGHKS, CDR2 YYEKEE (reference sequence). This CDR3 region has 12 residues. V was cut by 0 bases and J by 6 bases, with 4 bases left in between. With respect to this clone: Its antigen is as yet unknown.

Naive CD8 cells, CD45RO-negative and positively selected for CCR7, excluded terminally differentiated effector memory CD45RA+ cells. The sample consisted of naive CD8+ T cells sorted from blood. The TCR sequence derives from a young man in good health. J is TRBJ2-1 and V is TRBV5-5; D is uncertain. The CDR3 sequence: CASSLVVNEQFF. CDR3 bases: TGTGCCAGCAGCTTGGTGGTCAATGAGCAGTTCTTC.